The 19 T cell receptor beta chains presented below share a single source sample, sequenced in a study of T-cell memory formation after mild COVID-19. From the 5' RACE reads, TCRdb called clonotypes with MiXCR, one entry per CDR3 protein. The table lists 430,000 or so distinct CDR3 sequences, 20% to 30% of them singletons. The specimen was PBMCs or a T cell subset sorted from them (not recorded which). These receptor sequences come from an adult woman who had mild COVID-19 (a few samples of this study predate the infection). Cell type and time point are not known.

The gene calls are TRBV10-3 and TRBJ2-1; TRBD1 agrees at 10 bases. This CDR3 region has 13 residues. Germline CDR1 and CDR2: ENHRY and SYGVKD. With V trimmed by 6 bases and J by 8 bases, 4 bases remained unmatched. The CDR3 nucleotides read TGTGCCATCAGGACAGGGGGCGAGCATGAGCAGTTCTTC. This encodes CAIRTGGEHEQFF.

V and J are TRBV6-2 or TRBV6-3 and TRBJ2-4; D could derive from TRBD1 or TRBD2 (5 bases each). The CDR3 extends over 14 amino acids. Germline V gives CDR1 MNHEY, CDR2 SVGEGT. Trimming took off 0 bases at V and 8 bases at J, with 11 bases between the two ends. In nucleotides, the CDR3 is TGTGCCAGCAGTTACTCGTGGGGGACGGACATTCAGTACTTC. This sequence encodes CASSYSWGTDIQYF.

This clonotype was seen more than once but under ten times. V usage is TRBV4-1 and J usage is TRBJ1-1, with 7 bases aligning to TRBD1. In germline, CDR1 is MGHRA, CDR2 YSYEKL. Trimming removed 4 bases from V and 0 bases from J; junction bases left unmatched: 5. The CDR3 runs 15 residues. The CDR3 loop reads CASSRQGGMNTEAFF. The CDR3, as DNA: TGCGCCAGCAGCCGCCAGGGGGGCATGAACACTGAAGCTTTCTTT.

The V and J genes are TRBV21-1 and TRBJ1-1; the table's D call TRBD1 went unverified against the DNA. TRBV21-1 is listed as a pseudogene. CDR3 length: 17 residues. CDR3 in DNA: TGTGCCAGCAGCCGCCGGGACAGGGGGCTCGGGAACACTGAAGCTTTCTTT. Its translation: CASSRRDRGLGNTEAFF.

The chain joins TRBV24-1 to TRBJ2-3, with TRBD1 matching 8 bases. Germline lookup yields CDR1 KGHDR and CDR2 SFDVKD. V trimming: 5 bases; J trimming: 5 bases; junction bases outside the gene matches: 8. This CDR3 has 15 amino acids. In nucleotides, the CDR3 is TGTGCCACCAGTGGCCCACCAGGGGGCTTAGATACGCAGTATTTT. The encoded protein is CATSGPPGGLDTQYF.

This clonotype showed up just a few times. This sequence joins TRBV11-2 and TRBJ2-5; D tentatively reads TRBD1 or TRBD2 (6 bases each). The ends were cut back, 7 bases at V and 2 bases at J, with 17 bases in the middle. CDR1 and CDR2 from the germline V gene are SGHAT and FQNNGV. The CDR3 runs to 15 residues. The CDR3 DNA is TGTGCCAGCAAACCTCTAGGGGGGAAGCAAGAGACCCAGTACTTC. Translation gives CASKPLGGKQETQYF.

The chain links TRBV3-1 to TRBJ2-3, with unresolved D. CDR1 and CDR2 from the germline V gene are LGHDT and YNNKEL (reference sequence). The length of the CDR3 is 16 residues. The V end lost 1 base, the J end lost 2 bases, and 13 bases lay between the germline ends. The CDR3 here is CASSQGNMGNTDTQYF. The CDR3 region has the DNA TGTGCCAGCAGCCAAGGGAACATGGGGAACACAGATACGCAGTATTTT.

This clonotype has more than one count but fewer than ten. The genes are TRBV7-9 and TRBJ2-7; D remains ambiguous. Per germline, CDR1 SEHNR and CDR2 FQNEAQ (reference sequence). The CDR3 has 13 amino acids. The V end was cut by 1 base, the J end by 5 bases, with 9 bases between. CDR3 loop: CASSLVGFNEQYF. DNA of the CDR3: TGTGCCAGCAGCTTAGTGGGGTTCAACGAGCAGTACTTC.

This clonotype was seen once. The chain is built from TRBV6-2 or TRBV6-3 and TRBJ2-5, with TRBD2 matching over 8 bases. The V segment lost 2 bases and the J segment 2 bases; nucleotides outside the gene matches: 7. CDR1 and CDR2 (germline): MNHEY, SVGEGT. This CDR3 spans 16 amino acids. The DNA of the CDR3 is TGTGCCAGCAGTTACCCCCGACTAGCGCTACAAGAGACCCAGTACTTC. Its protein is CASSYPRLALQETQYF.

This clonotype appeared a single time. The rearrangement links TRBV29-1 to TRBJ2-7; perhaps TRBD1 as D (6 bases). The CDR3 runs to 14 residues. V lost 4 bases and J lost 4, with 17 bases in between. The V gene's germline CDR1 is SQVTM and CDR2 ANQGSEA. The CDR3 DNA is TGCAGCGTTGCTGGGGGCGTTTTGTTTTACGAGCAGTACTTC. Its translation is CSVAGGVLFYEQYF.

This clonotype was counted only a few times. The chain recombines TRBV9 with TRBJ1-2; D unclear. CDR1 and CDR2 (germline): SGDLS, YYNGEE. The CDR3 has 16 amino acids. Trimming removed 3 bases from V and 4 bases from J, with 19 bases in between. The CDR3 loop is CASSGRTREGTYGYTF. The CDR3 nucleotides are TGTGCCAGCAGCGGAAGAACGAGGGAGGGTACCTATGGCTACACCTTC.

The chain couples TRBV5-1 to TRBJ2-4; TRBD1 matches 11 bases. Germline values: CDR1 SGHRS, CDR2 YFSETQ. V dropped 4 bases and J dropped 1; count of bases not matched to a gene: 4. This CDR3 has 16 amino acids. CDR3 loop: CASSPGQGAAKNIQYF. The CDR3 coding sequence is TGCGCCAGCAGCCCCGGACAGGGGGCCGCCAAAAACATTCAGTACTTC.

This clonotype was found many times. The chain is built from TRBV7-3 and TRBJ2-2; D unresolved. The germline V gene encodes CDR1 SGHTA and CDR2 FQGTGA. V was pared by 7 bases and J by 7 bases, with 10 bases between. There are 12 residues in the CDR3. The DNA of the CDR3 is TGTGCCAGCACCTTTTCGGGCGGGGAGCTGTTTTTT. Translation gives CASTFSGGELFF.

The J gene is TRBJ1-2, the V gene TRBV3-1; D call uncertain. V was pared by 0 bases and J by 4 bases, with 9 bases between. Germline loops: CDR1 LGHDT, CDR2 YNNKEL (reference sequence). The CDR3 covers 14 residues. CDR3 amino acids: CASSQDLGLYGYTF. DNA for the CDR3: TGTGCCAGCAGCCAAGATTTAGGCCTCTATGGCTACACCTTC.

This chain links TRBV7-2 with TRBJ2-4, with D maybe TRBD2 (6 bases). V lost 3 bases and J lost 3, with 12 bases in between. The CDR3 runs 15 residues. CDR1 and CDR2 (germline): SGHTA, FQGNSA. The CDR3 spells CASSFFSGIKNIQYF. The CDR3 region has the DNA TGTGCCAGCAGCTTCTTTAGCGGCATCAAAAACATTCAGTACTTC.

The gene calls are TRBV6-2 or TRBV6-3 and TRBJ2-6; no clear D gene. The germline V gene encodes CDR1 MNHEY and CDR2 SVGEGT. The CDR3 runs to 13 residues. V was clipped by 6 bases and J by 2 bases, with 5 bases between them. The CDR3 DNA is TGTGCCAGCAGCACCACTGGGGCCAACGTCCTGACTTTC. Its translation is CASSTTGANVLTF.

This clonotype was seen a few times. The rearrangement uses TRBV6-5 and TRBJ1-5, with D possibly matching TRBD1 (5 bases). There are 15 residues in the CDR3. The V end was cut by 6 bases, the J end by 0 bases, with 12 bases between. CDR1 and CDR2 (germline): MNHEY, SVGAGI. The CDR3 here is CASRITRASNQPQHF. CDR3 DNA: TGTGCCAGCAGAATTACCAGGGCTAGCAATCAGCCCCAGCATTTT.

This clonotype was seen a few times. This chain connects TRBV24-1 to TRBJ2-7, with D unclear. CDR1 and CDR2 (germline): KGHDR, SFDVKD. The V gene lost 2 bases and the J gene lost 6 bases, with 7 bases spanning the gap. This CDR3 spans 12 amino acids. In DNA form, the CDR3 reads TGTGCCACCAGTGATTACTTGGGCGAGCAGTACTTC. Its translation: CATSDYLGEQYF.

The chain is built from TRBV6-6 and TRBJ2-7; the D is unclear. The CDR3 sequence is 13 residues long. Germline loops: CDR1 MNHNY, CDR2 SVGAGI (reference sequence). Trimming stripped 0 bases from V and 4 bases from J, with 7 bases between. CDR3 sequence: CASSYSAKYEQYF. The DNA of the CDR3 is TGTGCCAGCAGTTACTCGGCCAAGTACGAGCAGTACTTC.